A single sample gave rise to the 22 T cell receptor beta chains below, sequenced in a study of human T cells and chemical hapten exposure. Sequencing started from total RNA isolated from unfractionated whole blood. MiXCR was run by TCRdb on the 5' RACE reads, yielding one entry per CDR3 protein. Of roughly 82,000 distinct CDR3 sequences listed, 15% to 20% were seen once; the top ten hold under 7.5%. Every receptor here comes from a female donor in good health.

This clonotype has a handful of counts. The rearrangement links TRBV20-1 to TRBJ2-3; the match to TRBD1 covers 9 bases. Germline values: CDR1 DFQATT, CDR2 SNEGSKA (reference sequence). This CDR3 contains 14 residues. V dropped 7 bases and J dropped 4; count of bases not matched to a gene: 9. This CDR3 reads CSVPLTGGADTQYF. The DNA of the CDR3 is TGCAGTGTACCACTAACAGGGGGCGCAGATACGCAGTATTTT.

V gene TRBV6-5 combines with J gene TRBJ2-1; TRBD2 matches 15 bases. Per the germline V gene, CDR1 is MNHEY and CDR2 is SVGAGI. The CDR3 is 17 residues long. With V trimmed by 5 bases and J by 10 bases, 12 bases remained unmatched. The CDR3 loop is CASSTSRTSGRGGEQFF. The CDR3 bases are TGTGCCAGCAGTACCTCGCGGACTAGCGGGAGGGGTGGCGAGCAGTTCTTC.

In its sample, this clonotype was seen a few times. The chain couples TRBV20-1 to TRBJ1-1; 7 bases match TRBD1. The CDR3 consists of 14 residues. CDR1 is DFQATT and CDR2 is SNEGSKA in the germline V gene (reference sequence). The junction had 12 bases not matched to a gene; V was cut back by 6 bases and J by 5 bases. This CDR3 reads CSAPPGTAGTEAFF. The CDR3 nucleotides read TGCAGTGCCCCCCCCGGGACAGCGGGAACTGAAGCTTTCTTT.

This clonotype was observed many times. This rearrangement joins TRBV4-3 to TRBJ2-7; D is uncertain. This CDR3 spans 15 amino acids. Germline CDR1 LGHNA, CDR2 YSLEER. V was cut by 3 bases and J by 0 bases, with 12 bases left in between. The CDR3 DNA follows: TGCGCCAGCAGCCAGAAGGACGGCTACTCCTACGAGCAGTACTTC. It specifies CASSQKDGYSYEQYF.

This clonotype was seen a few times. The gene calls are TRBV28 and TRBJ1-6; D gene ambiguous. The CDR3 runs to 13 residues. The V gene's germline CDR1 is MDHEN and CDR2 SYDVKM. The V and J ends lost 7 bases and 14 bases respectively, with 18 bases between them. The CDR3 sequence is CASKTLRVSALHF. CDR3 bases: TGTGCCAGCAAAACCCTAAGAGTATCAGCCCTCCACTTT. Supplemented by reference TRBV28 and TRBJ1-6, the full variable domain reads DVKVTQSSRYLVKRTGEKVFLECVQDMDHENMFWYRQDPGLGLRLIYFSYDVKMKEKGDIPEGYSVSREKKERFSLILESASTNQTSMYLCASKTLRVSALHFGNGTRLTVT.

The J gene is TRBJ2-1, the V gene TRBV5-1; D unresolved. Germline-derived CDR1 and CDR2 are SGHRS and YFSETQ. Trimming stripped 4 bases from V and 9 bases from J, with 14 bases between. The CDR3 is 13 residues long. The DNA for the CDR3 is TGCGCCAGCAGCCTGGAGAGTGACGCTGAGCAGTTCTTC. This gives the protein CASSLESDAEQFF.

The chain couples TRBV11-2 to TRBJ2-5; 11 nucleotides agree with TRBD2. The CDR3 totals 18 residues. Germline lookup yields CDR1 SGHAT and CDR2 FQNNGV. Trimming at V came to 1 base and at J to 1 base, leaving 8 bases not matched to a gene. CDR3 DNA: TGTGCCAGCAGCTTAGCCCCCGGGACTAGCGGCTCCCAAGAGACCCAGTACTTC. Translated: CASSLAPGTSGSQETQYF.

This clonotype was seen a few times. The chain joins TRBV9 to TRBJ2-3; either TRBD1 or TRBD2 may fit D (5 bases each). CDR3 length: 15 amino acids. With 0 bases removed from V and 2 bases from J, the gap between germline ends came to 10 bases. Germline CDR1 SGDLS, CDR2 YYNGEE. Written as DNA, the CDR3 is TGTGCCAGCAGCGTAGGAGGGACCGACACAGATACGCAGTATTTT. Its translation: CASSVGGTDTDTQYF. Full variable domain (remainder filled in from reference TRBV9 and TRBJ2-3): DSGVTQTPKHLITATGQRVTLRCSPRSGDLSVYWYQQSLDQGLQFLIQYYNGEERAKGNILERFSAQQFPDLHSELNLSSLELGDSALYFCASSVGGTDTDTQYFGPGTRLTVL.

The gene calls are TRBV6-5 and TRBJ1-2; 8 nucleotides line up with TRBD1. J lost 7 bases, V lost 2 bases, and 6 bases had no gene match. Germline V CDR1 and CDR2: MNHEY, SVGAGI. This CDR3 is 14 amino acids long. In nucleotides, the CDR3 is TGTGCCAGCAGTTACCGGACAGGGACGGGTGGCTACACCTTC. This sequence encodes CASSYRTGTGGYTF.

This clonotype showed up just a few times. V and J are TRBV15 and TRBJ2-7; TRBD1 aligns across 9 bases. The CDR3 length is 17 residues. Germline CDR1 is LNHNV and CDR2 is YYDKDF (reference sequence). The junction had 8 bases not matched to a gene; V was cut back by 0 bases and J by 2 bases. For the CDR3, the DNA is TGTGCCACCAGCAGAGACTACTCCGGGACAGGGACCTACGAGCAGTACTTC. Its translation: CATSRDYSGTGTYEQYF.

The rearrangement links TRBV24-1 to TRBJ2-1; 10 nucleotides align to TRBD2. In germline, CDR1 is KGHDR, CDR2 SFDVKD. This CDR3 is 15 amino acids long. Trimming took 4 bases from V and 5 from J; bases not matched to a gene: 4. CDR3 amino acids: CATSDSSGGNNEQFF. In nucleotides, the CDR3 is TGTGCCACCAGTGACTCTAGCGGGGGAAACAATGAGCAGTTCTTC.

The V call is TRBV6-5, the J call TRBJ2-7; 7 bases align to TRBD1. The CDR3 consists of 15 residues. V lost 6 bases, J lost 3 bases, and 11 bases stayed unmatched. Per germline, CDR1 MNHEY and CDR2 SVGAGI. CDR3 sequence (DNA): TGTGCCAGCAGGTTCACCGGGACAGAACTCTACGAGCAGTACTTC. This encodes CASRFTGTELYEQYF.

The J gene is TRBJ1-1, the V gene TRBV6-6; D remains ambiguous. This CDR3 has 14 residues. The germline V gene encodes CDR1 MNHNY and CDR2 SVGAGI (reference sequence). V lost 5 bases, J lost 1 base, and 11 bases lay in between. The CDR3 DNA is TGTGCCAGCAGTGCACGCCTTCGGAACACTGAAGCTTTCTTT. Its translation: CASSARLRNTEAFF.

This chain joins TRBV29-1 and TRBJ2-3, with D perhaps matching TRBD1 or TRBD2 (5 bases each). V was trimmed by 7 bases and J by 2 bases, leaving 16 bases between them. This CDR3 comprises 14 residues. Germline CDR1 is SQVTM and CDR2 is ANQGSEA. CDR3 sequence: CSADRGQATDTQYF. The CDR3 DNA sequence: TGCAGCGCTGACAGAGGGCAGGCCACAGATACGCAGTATTTT.

This clonotype occurred a few times. CDR3 region: CASSPKGETQYF. CDR3 sequence (DNA): TGCGCCAGCAGCCCTAAGGGGGAGACCCAGTACTTC. V is TRBV5-1 and J is TRBJ2-5, with D perhaps TRBD1 (5 bases). Looked up from germline, CDR1 is SGHRS and CDR2 is YFSETQ. The CDR3 covers 12 residues. The V end was cut by 4 bases, the J end by 5 bases, with 9 bases between.

The gene calls are TRBV3-1 and TRBJ2-2; 13 positions match TRBD2. J lost 0 bases, V lost 6 bases, and 10 bases had no gene match. The CDR3 has 19 amino acids. Germline V gene data show CDR1 as LGHDT and CDR2 as YNNKEL (reference sequence). As DNA, the CDR3 is TGTGCCAGCAGACGACTAGCGGGGGGACACCACGCGAACACCGGGGAGCTGTTTTTT. Translation gives CASRRLAGGHHANTGELFF.

This chain uses TRBV28 with TRBJ1-1; TRBD1 matches at 9 bases. With V trimmed by 6 bases and J by 5 bases, 10 bases remained unmatched. Germline V gives CDR1 MDHEN, CDR2 SYDVKM. CDR3 length: 15 residues. The CDR3 region has the DNA TGTGCCAGCAGAGAACAGGGGGCACGAGGTACTGAAGCTTTCTTT. Protein sequence: CASREQGARGTEAFF.

The genes are TRBV20-1 and TRBJ1-2; D remains unclear. Germline values: CDR1 DFQATT, CDR2 SNEGSKA (reference sequence). CDR3 length: 12 residues. V lost 6 bases and J lost 3, with 11 bases in between. The CDR3 DNA reads as TGCAGTGCCTCAACGTCGGACTATGGCTACACCTTC. It codes for CSASTSDYGYTF.

This chain joins TRBV7-9 and TRBJ1-2; 7 bases match TRBD1. Germline CDR1 and CDR2: SEHNR and FQNEAQ (reference sequence). CDR3 size: 14 residues. Unmatched junction bases numbered 7, after V lost 5 bases and J lost 4 bases. The CDR3 loop is CASSTGQDFYGYTF. In DNA, the CDR3 is TGTGCCAGCAGCACCGGACAGGACTTCTATGGCTACACCTTC.

This rearrangement joins TRBV5-5 to TRBJ2-7, with 8 bases lining up with TRBD2. Germline V gives CDR1 SGHKS, CDR2 YYEKEE (reference sequence). Trimming cost V 2 bases and J 6 bases; bases outside gene matches: 19. This CDR3 is 18 amino acids long. CDR3 protein: CASSFVPGSAGGPGEQYF. DNA for the CDR3: TGTGCCAGCAGCTTCGTGCCAGGTTCGGCGGGAGGACCCGGCGAGCAGTACTTC.

The V and J genes are TRBV7-9 and TRBJ1-4, with a possible D match to TRBD1 (5 bases). With 2 bases removed from V and 8 bases from J, the gap between germline ends came to 12 bases. The CDR3 loop spans 14 amino acids. Germline CDR1 reads SEHNR; CDR2 reads FQNEAQ (reference sequence). The CDR3, as DNA: TGTGCCAGCAGCTTAAGGGGTGTTGAGGAAAAACTGTTTTTT. Translation: CASSLRGVEEKLFF.

This clonotype was found a few times. The chain couples TRBV5-5 to TRBJ1-1; 9 bases agree with TRBD1. The CDR3 sequence is 14 residues long. CDR1 SGHKS and CDR2 YYEKEE come from the germline V gene (reference sequence). V lost 5 bases and J lost 5; bases outside the gene matches: 7. As DNA, the CDR3 is TGTGCCAGCAGTTATACAGGGGGCTGGACTGAAGCTTTCTTT. Translated, it gives CASSYTGGWTEAFF.